This TCR beta chain was observed in a study of T cells after yellow fever vaccination. Study outcomes and limitations: By day 5 rather than day 15, the secondary response had peaked, though it was weaker.

The study made its TCR cDNA through 5'RACE template switching. That step introduced a universal primer site along with UMIs. TCRdb ran MiXCR on the 5' RACE reads and lists one entry per CDR3 protein. This table has some 670,000 distinct CDR3 sequences, about 12% appearing once. The CDR3 length is 16 residues. CDR1 is MDHEN, CDR2 SYDVKM, per germline. Trimming took 3 bases from V and 8 from J; bases not matched to a gene: 10. As concerns this clonotype: Its target is not known.

V is TRBV28 and J is TRBJ2-1, with 10 positions matching TRBD2. The sample was PBMCs, taken on the day of the yellow fever booster vaccination. This TCR derives from a man aged 25 to 40 who received the YFV17D yellow fever vaccine. The CDR3 DNA is TGTGCCAGCAGTTTGGGAGTAGGGACTAGCGTACATGAGCAGTTCTTC. This codes for CASSLGVGTSVHEQFF.